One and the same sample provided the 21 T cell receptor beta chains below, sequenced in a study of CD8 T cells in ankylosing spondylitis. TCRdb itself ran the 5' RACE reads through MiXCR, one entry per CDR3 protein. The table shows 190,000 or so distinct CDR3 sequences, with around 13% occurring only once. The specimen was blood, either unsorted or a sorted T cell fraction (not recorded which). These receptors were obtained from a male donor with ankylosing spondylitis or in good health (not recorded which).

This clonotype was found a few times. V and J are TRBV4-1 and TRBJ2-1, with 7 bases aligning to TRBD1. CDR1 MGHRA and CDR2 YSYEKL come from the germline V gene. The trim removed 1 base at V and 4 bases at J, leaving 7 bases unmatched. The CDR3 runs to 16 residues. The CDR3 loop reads CASSQVDGTDYNEQFF. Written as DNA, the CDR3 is TGCGCCAGCAGCCAAGTGGACGGGACAGATTACAATGAGCAGTTCTTC.

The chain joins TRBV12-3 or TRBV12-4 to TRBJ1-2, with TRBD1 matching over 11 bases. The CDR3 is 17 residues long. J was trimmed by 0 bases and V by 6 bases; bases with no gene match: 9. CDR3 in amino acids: CASSSGQGATANYGYTF. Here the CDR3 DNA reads TGTGCCAGCAGCTCTGGACAGGGGGCCACAGCTAACTATGGCTACACCTTC.

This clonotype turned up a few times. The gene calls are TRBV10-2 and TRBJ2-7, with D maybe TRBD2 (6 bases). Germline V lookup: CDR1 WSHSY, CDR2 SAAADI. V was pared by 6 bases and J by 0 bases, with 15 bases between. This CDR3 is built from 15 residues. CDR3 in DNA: TGCGCCAGCAGATATGGAGGGACGGTCTCCTACGAGCAGTACTTC. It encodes CASRYGGTVSYEQYF.

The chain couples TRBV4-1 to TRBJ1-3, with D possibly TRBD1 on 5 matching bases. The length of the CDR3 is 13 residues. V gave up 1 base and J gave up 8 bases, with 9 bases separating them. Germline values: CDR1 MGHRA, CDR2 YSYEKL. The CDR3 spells CASSQAQGDTIYF. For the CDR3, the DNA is TGCGCCAGCAGCCAAGCCCAGGGAGACACCATATATTTT.

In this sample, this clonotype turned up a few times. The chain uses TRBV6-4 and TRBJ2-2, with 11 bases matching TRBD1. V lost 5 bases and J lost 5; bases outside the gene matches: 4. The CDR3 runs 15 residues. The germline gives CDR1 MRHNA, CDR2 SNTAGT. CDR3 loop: CASSPGQGVTGELFF. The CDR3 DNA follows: TGTGCCAGCAGTCCGGGACAGGGGGTAACCGGGGAGCTGTTTTTT.

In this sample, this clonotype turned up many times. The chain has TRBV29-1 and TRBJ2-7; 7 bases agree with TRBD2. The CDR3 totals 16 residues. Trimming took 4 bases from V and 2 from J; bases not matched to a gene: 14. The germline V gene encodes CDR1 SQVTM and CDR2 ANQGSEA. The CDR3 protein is CSVVLGGIEYTYEQYF. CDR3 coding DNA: TGCAGCGTTGTACTGGGGGGGATCGAATACACCTACGAGCAGTACTTC.

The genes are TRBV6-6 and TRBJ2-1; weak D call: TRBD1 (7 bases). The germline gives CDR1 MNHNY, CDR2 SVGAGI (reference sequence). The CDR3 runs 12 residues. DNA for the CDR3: TGTGACAGGGGTTGGGGGGACAATGAGCAGTTCTTC. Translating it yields CDRGWGDNEQFF.

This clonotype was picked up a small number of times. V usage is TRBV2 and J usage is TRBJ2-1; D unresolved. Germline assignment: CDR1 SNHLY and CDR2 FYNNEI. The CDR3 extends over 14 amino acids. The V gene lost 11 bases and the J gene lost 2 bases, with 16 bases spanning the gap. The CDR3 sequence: CAAASPSTYNEQFF. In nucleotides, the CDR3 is TGTGCCGCGGCCTCACCGAGCACCTACAATGAGCAGTTCTTC.

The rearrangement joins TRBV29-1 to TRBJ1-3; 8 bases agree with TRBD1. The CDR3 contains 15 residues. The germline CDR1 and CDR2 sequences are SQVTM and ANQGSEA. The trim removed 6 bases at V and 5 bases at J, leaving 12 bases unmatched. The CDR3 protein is CSVAYTRGPRNTIYF. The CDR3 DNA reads TGCAGCGTGGCCTATACCAGGGGGCCGAGAAACACCATATATTTT.

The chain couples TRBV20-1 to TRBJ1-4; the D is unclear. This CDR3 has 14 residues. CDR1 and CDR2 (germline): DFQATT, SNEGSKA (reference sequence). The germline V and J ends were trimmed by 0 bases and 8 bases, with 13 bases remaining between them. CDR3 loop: CSARDRRDLEKLFF. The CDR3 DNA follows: TGCAGTGCTAGAGATAGGCGCGATTTGGAAAAACTGTTTTTT.

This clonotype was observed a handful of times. CDR3 sequence: CASSHWTSPEAFF. For the CDR3, the DNA is TGTGCCAGCAGCCACTGGACCTCTCCTGAAGCTTTCTTT. The rearrangement joins TRBV7-6 to TRBJ1-1; no definite D call. V gave up 5 bases and J gave up 6 bases, with 13 bases separating them. The germline V gene has CDR1 SGHVS and CDR2 FNYEAQ. The CDR3 sequence is 13 residues long.

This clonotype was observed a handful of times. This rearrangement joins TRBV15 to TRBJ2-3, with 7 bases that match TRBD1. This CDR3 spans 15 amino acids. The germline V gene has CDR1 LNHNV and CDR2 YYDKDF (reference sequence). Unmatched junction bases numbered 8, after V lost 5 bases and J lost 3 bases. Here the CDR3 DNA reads TGTGCCACCAGCTCTGAGGGGACAGCAACAGATACGCAGTATTTT. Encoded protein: CATSSEGTATDTQYF. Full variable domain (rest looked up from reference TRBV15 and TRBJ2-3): DAMVIQNPRYQVTQFGKPVTLSCSQTLNHNVMYWYQQKSSQAPKLLFHYYDKDFNNEADTPDNFQSRRPNTSFCFLDIRSPGLGDTAMYLCATSSEGTATDTQYFGPGTRLTVL.

CDR3 in amino acids: CASSRGQESSYNEQFF. CDR3 bases: TGTGCCAGCAGCCGAGGACAGGAAAGCTCCTACAATGAGCAGTTCTTC. The chain has TRBV3-1 and TRBJ2-1; TRBD1 aligns across 7 bases. Germline V CDR1 and CDR2: LGHDT, YNNKEL (reference sequence). The CDR3 loop spans 16 amino acids. V trimming: 4 bases; J trimming: 0 bases; junction bases outside the gene matches: 6.

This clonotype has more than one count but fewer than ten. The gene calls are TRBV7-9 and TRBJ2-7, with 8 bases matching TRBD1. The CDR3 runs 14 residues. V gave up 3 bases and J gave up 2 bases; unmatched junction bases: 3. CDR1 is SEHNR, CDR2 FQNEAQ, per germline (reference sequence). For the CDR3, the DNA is TGTGCCAGCAGCTTCCGGGACAGGCCCTACGAGCAGTACTTC. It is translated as CASSFRDRPYEQYF.

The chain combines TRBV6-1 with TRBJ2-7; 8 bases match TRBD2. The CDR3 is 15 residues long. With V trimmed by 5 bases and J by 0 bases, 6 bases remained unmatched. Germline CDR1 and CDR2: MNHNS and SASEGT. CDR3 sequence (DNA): TGTGCCAGCAGTCCTCGGGAGGGGTACTCCTACGAGCAGTACTTC. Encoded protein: CASSPREGYSYEQYF.

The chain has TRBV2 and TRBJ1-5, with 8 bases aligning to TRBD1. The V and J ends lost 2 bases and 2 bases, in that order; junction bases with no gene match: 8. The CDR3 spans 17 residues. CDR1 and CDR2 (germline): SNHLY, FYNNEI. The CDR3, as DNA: TGTGCCAGCAGTGAAACCAGGGGGCGCTTGGGCAATCAGCCCCAGCATTTT. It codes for CASSETRGRLGNQPQHF.

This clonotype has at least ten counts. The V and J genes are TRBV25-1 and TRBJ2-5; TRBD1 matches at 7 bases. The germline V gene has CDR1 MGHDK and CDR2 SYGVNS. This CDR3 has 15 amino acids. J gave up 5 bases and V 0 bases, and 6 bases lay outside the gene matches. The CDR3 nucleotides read TGTGCCAGCAGTGAATATAGACAGGGTGGGGAGACCCAGTACTTC. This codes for CASSEYRQGGETQYF.

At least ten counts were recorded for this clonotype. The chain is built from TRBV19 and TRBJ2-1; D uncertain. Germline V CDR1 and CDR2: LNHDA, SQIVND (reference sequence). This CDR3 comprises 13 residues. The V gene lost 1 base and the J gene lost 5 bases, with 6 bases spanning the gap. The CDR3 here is CASSIVGNNEQFF. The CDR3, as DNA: TGTGCCAGTAGTATAGTAGGGAACAATGAGCAGTTCTTC. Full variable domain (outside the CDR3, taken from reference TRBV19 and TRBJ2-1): DGGITQSPKYLFRKEGQNVTLSCEQNLNHDAMYWYRQDPGQGLRLIYYSQIVNDFQKGDIAEGYSVSREKKESFPLTVTSAQKNPTAFYLCASSIVGNNEQFFGPGTRLTVL.

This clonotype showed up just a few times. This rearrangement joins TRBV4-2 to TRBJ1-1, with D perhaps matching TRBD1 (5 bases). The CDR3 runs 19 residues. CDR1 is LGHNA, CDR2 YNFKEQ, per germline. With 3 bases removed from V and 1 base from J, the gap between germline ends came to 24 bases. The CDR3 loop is CASSHLSGRAAGWNTEAFF. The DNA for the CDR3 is TGTGCCAGCAGCCACCTCTCGGGCAGGGCCGCTGGGTGGAACACTGAAGCTTTCTTT.

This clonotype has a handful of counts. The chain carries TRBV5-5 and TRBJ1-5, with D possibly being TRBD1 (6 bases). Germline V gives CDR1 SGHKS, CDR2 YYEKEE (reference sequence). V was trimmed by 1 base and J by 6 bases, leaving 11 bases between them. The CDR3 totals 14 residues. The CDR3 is CASSLWQGSQPQHF. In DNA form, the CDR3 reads TGTGCCAGCAGCTTGTGGCAGGGGAGTCAGCCCCAGCATTTT.

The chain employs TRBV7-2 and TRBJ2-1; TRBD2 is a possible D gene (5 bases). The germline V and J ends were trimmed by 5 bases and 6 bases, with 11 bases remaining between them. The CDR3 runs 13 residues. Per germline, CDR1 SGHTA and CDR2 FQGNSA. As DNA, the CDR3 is TGTGCCAGCAGCCTAGGAGGCTTCAATGAGCAGTTCTTC. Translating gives CASSLGGFNEQFF.